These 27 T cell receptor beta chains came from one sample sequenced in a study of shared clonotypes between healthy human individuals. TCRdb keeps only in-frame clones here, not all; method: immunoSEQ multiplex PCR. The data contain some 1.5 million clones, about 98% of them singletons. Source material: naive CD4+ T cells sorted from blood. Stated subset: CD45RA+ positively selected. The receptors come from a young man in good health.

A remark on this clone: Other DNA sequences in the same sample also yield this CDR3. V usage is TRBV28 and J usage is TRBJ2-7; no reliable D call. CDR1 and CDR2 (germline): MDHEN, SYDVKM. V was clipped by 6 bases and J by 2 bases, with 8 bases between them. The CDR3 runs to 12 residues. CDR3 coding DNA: TGTGCCAGCAGGGGCGGTCCCTACGAGCAGTACTTC. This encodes CASRGGPYEQYF.

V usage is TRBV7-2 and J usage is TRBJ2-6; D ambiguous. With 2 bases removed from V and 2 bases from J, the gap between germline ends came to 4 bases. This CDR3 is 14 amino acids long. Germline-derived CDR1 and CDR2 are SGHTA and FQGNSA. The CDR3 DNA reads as TGTGCCAGCAGCTTAAACACTGGGGCCAACGTCCTGACTTTC. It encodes CASSLNTGANVLTF.

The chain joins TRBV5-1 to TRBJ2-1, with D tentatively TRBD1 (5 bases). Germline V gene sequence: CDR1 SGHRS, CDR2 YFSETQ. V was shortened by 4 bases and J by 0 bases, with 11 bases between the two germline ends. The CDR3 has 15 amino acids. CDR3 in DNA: TGCGCCAGCAGCCCCCGACAGAGCTCCTACAATGAGCAGTTCTTC. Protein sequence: CASSPRQSSYNEQFF.

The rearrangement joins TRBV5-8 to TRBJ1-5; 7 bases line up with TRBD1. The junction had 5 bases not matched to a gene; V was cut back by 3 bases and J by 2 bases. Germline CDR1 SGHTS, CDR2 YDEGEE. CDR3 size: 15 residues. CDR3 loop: CASSWGTVRNQPQHF. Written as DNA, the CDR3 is TGTGCCAGCAGCTGGGGGACAGTCCGCAATCAGCCCCAGCATTTT.

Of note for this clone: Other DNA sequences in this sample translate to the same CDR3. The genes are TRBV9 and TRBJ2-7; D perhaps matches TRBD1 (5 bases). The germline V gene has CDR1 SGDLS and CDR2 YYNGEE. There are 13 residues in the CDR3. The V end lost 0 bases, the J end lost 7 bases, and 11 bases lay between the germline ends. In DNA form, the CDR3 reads TGTGCCAGCAGCGTAGAAGGGGTGGGTGAGCAGTACTTC. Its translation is CASSVEGVGEQYF.

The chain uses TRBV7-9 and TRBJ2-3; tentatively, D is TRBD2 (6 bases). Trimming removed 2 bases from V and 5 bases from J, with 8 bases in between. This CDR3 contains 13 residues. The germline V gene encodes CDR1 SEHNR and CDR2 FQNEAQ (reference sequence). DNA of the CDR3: TGTGCCAGCAGCTTACCCGGGAGAGATACGCAGTATTTT. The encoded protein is CASSLPGRDTQYF.

The CDR3 here is CAWSGSRWAGMAQHF. The CDR3 DNA sequence: TGTGCCTGGAGTGGCTCCCGTTGGGCCGGGATGGCCCAGCATTTT. The genes are TRBV30 and TRBJ1-5, with D uncertain. Germline CDR1 reads GTSNPN; CDR2 reads SVGIG (reference sequence). The CDR3 consists of 15 residues. V shed 1 base and J shed 11 bases, with 21 bases lying between them.

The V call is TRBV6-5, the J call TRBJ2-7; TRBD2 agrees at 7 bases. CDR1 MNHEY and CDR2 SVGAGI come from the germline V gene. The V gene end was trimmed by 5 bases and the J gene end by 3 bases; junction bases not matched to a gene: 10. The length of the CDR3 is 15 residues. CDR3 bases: TGTGCCAGCAGTCCCTATGTGGGGGAGGGCTACGAGCAGTACTTC. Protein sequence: CASSPYVGEGYEQYF.

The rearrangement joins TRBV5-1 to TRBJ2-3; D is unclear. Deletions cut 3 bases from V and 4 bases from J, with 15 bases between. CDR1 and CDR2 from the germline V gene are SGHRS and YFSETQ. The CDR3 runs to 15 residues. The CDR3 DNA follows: TGCGCCAGCAGCTCGGACCCAGGTCGGGCAGATACGCAGTATTTT. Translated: CASSSDPGRADTQYF. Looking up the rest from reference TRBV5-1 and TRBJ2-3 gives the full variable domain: KAGVTQTPRYLIKTRGQQVTLSCSPISGHRSVSWYQQTPGQGLQFLFEYFSETQRNKGNFPGRFSGRQFSNSRSEMNVSTLELGDSALYLCASSSDPGRADTQYFGPGTRLTVL.

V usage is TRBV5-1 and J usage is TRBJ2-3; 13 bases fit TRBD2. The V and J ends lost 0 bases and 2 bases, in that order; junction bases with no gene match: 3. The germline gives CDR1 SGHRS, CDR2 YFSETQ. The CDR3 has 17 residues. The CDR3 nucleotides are TGCGCCAGCAGCTTGGGAGGACTAGCGGGAGACACAGATACGCAGTATTTT. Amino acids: CASSLGGLAGDTDTQYF.

The CDR3 DNA reads TGTGCCTGGAGTGTAAGGTTGAGAGATTCTGGGGCCAACGTCCTGACTTTC. This translates into CAWSVRLRDSGANVLTF. The genes are TRBV30 and TRBJ2-6; D call uncertain. Germline-derived CDR1 and CDR2 are GTSNPN and SVGIG (reference sequence). V was clipped by 0 bases and J by 1 base, with 13 bases between them. The CDR3 runs to 17 residues.

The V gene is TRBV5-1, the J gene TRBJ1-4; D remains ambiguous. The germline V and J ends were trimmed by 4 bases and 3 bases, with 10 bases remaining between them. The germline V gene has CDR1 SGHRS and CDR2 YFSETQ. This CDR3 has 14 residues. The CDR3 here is CASSPRYPNEKLFF. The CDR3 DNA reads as TGCGCCAGCAGCCCCAGGTATCCTAATGAAAAACTGTTTTTT. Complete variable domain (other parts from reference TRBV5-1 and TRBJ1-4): KAGVTQTPRYLIKTRGQQVTLSCSPISGHRSVSWYQQTPGQGLQFLFEYFSETQRNKGNFPGRFSGRQFSNSRSEMNVSTLELGDSALYLCASSPRYPNEKLFFGSGTQLSVL.

CDR3 sequence reads: CASSEATGGSNEQFF. For the CDR3, the DNA is TGTGCCAGCAGTGAAGCGACGGGAGGGTCCAATGAGCAGTTCTTC. The chain recombines TRBV2 with TRBJ2-1; 8 bases match TRBD2. Trimming cost V 0 bases and J 6 bases; bases outside gene matches: 4. Germline assignment: CDR1 SNHLY and CDR2 FYNNEI. This CDR3 has 15 residues.

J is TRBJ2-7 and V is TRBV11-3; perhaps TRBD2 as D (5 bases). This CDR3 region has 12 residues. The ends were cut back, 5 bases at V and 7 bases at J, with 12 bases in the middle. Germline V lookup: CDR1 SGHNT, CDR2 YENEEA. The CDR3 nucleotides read TGTGCCAGCAGCGAGGGATCGGAGGAGCAGTACTTC. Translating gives CASSEGSEEQYF.

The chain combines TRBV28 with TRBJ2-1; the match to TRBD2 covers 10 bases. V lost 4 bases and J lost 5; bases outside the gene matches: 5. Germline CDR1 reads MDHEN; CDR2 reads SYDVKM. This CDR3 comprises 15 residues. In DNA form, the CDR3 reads TGTGCCAGCAGTTCTGCTAGCGGGAGCGACAATGAGCAGTTCTTC. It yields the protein CASSSASGSDNEQFF.

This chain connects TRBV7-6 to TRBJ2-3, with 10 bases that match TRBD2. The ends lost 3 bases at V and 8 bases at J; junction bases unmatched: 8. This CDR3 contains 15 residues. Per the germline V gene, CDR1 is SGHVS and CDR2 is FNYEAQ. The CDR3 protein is CASSFGTSAGGTQYF. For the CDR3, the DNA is TGTGCCAGCAGCTTCGGGACTAGCGCGGGTGGTACGCAGTATTTT.

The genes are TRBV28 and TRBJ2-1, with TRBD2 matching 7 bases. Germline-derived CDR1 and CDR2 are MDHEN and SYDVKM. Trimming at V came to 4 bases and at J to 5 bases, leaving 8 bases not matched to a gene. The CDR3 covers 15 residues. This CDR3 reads CASSYLGTTDNEQFF. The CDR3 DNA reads TGTGCCAGCAGTTACCTCGGGACTACCGACAATGAGCAGTTCTTC.

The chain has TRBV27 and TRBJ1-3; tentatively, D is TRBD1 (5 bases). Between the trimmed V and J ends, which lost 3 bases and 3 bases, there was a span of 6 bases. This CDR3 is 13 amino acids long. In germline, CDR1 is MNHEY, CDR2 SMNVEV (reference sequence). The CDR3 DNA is TGTGCCAGCAGTTTTACAGGTGGAAACACCATATATTTT. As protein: CASSFTGGNTIYF.

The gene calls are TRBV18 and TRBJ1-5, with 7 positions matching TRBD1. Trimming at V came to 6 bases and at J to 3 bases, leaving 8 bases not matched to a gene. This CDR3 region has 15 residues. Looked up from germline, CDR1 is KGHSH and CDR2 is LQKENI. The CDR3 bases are TGTGCCAGCTCCCCTAGGACAGGTCCCAATCAGCCCCAGCATTTT. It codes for CASSPRTGPNQPQHF. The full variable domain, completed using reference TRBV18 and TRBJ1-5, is NAGVMQNPRHLVRRRGQEARLRCSPMKGHSHVYWYRQLPEEGLKFMVYLQKENIIDESGMPKERFSAEFPKEGPSILRIQQVVRGDSAAYFCASSPRTGPNQPQHFGDGTRLSIL.

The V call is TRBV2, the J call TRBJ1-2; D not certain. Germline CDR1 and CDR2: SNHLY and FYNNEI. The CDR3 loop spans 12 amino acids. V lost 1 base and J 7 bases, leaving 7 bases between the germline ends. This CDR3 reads CASSEGVGGYTF. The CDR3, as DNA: TGTGCCAGCAGTGAAGGGGTAGGTGGCTACACCTTC. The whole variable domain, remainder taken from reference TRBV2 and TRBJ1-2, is EPEVTQTPSHQVTQMGQEVILRCVPISNHLYFYWYRQILGQKVEFLVSFYNNEISEKSEIFDDQFSVERPDGSNFTLKIRSTKLEDSAMYFCASSEGVGGYTFGSGTRLTVV.

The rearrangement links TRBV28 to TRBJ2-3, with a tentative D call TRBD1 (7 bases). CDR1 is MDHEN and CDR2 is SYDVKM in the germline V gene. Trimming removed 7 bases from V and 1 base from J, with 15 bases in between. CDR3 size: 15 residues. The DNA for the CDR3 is TGTGCCAGCATTAATCTCAGGGGGGGCACAGATACGCAGTATTTT. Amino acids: CASINLRGGTDTQYF.

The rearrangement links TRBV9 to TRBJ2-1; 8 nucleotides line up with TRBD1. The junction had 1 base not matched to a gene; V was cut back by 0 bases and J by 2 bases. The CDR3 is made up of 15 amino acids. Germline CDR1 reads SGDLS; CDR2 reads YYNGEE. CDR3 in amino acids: CASSVDRGAYNEQFF. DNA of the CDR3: TGTGCCAGCAGCGTAGACAGGGGGGCCTACAATGAGCAGTTCTTC.

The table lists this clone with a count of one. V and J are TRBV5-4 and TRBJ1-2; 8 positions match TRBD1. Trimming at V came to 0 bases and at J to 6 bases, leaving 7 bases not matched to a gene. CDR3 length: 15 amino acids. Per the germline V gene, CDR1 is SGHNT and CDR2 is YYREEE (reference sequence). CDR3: CASSLGSDRGDGYTF. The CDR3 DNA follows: TGTGCCAGCAGCTTGGGAAGTGACAGGGGAGATGGCTACACCTTC.

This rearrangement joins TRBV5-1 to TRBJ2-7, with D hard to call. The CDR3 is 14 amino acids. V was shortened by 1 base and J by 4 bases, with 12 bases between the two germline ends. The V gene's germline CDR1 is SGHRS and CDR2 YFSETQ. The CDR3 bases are TGCGCCAGCAGCTTGTCCGGCATAATTTACGAGCAGTACTTC. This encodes CASSLSGIIYEQYF. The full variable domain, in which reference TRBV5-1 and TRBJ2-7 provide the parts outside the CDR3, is KAGVTQTPRYLIKTRGQQVTLSCSPISGHRSVSWYQQTPGQGLQFLFEYFSETQRNKGNFPGRFSGRQFSNSRSEMNVSTLELGDSALYLCASSLSGIIYEQYFGPGTRLTVT.

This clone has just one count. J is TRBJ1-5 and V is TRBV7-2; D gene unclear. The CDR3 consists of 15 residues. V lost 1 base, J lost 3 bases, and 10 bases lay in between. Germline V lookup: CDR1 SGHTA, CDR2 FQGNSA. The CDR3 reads CASSLVSKVNQPQHF. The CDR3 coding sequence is TGTGCCAGCAGCTTAGTTTCAAAGGTCAATCAGCCCCAGCATTTT.

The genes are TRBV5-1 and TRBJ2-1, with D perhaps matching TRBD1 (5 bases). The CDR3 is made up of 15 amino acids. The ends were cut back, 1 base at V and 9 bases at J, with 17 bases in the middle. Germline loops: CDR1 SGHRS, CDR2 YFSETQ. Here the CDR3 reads CASSLITGRPGEQFF. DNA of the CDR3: TGCGCCAGCAGCTTGATTACAGGCCGACCTGGTGAGCAGTTCTTC.

The CDR3 sequence: CASSETGLSNEQFF. CDR3 DNA sequence: TGCGCCAGCAGCGAGACAGGGCTTAGCAATGAGCAGTTCTTC. The chain recombines TRBV5-1 with TRBJ2-1; 7 nucleotides align to TRBD1. The CDR3 totals 14 residues. From germline, CDR1 is SGHRS and CDR2 YFSETQ. The J segment lost 6 bases and the V segment lost 4 bases, leaving 7 bases of the junction unmatched.